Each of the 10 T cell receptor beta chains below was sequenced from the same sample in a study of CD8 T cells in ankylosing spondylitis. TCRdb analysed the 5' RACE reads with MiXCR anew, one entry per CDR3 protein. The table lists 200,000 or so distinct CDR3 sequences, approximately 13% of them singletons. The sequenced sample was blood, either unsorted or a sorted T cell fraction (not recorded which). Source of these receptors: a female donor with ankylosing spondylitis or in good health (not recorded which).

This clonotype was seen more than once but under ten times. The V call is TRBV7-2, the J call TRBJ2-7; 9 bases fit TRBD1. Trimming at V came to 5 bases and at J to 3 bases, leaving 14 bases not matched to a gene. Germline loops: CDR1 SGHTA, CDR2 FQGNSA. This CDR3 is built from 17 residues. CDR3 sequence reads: CASSAYASDRGFYEQYF. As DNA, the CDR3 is TGTGCCAGCAGCGCATACGCTTCGGACAGGGGATTCTACGAGCAGTACTTC. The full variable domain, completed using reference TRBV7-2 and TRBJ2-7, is GAGVSQSPSNKVTEKGKDVELRCDPISGHTALYWYRQSLGQGLEFLIYFQGNSAPDKSGLPSDRFSAERTGGSVSTLTIQRTQQEDSAVYLCASSAYASDRGFYEQYFGPGTRLTVT.

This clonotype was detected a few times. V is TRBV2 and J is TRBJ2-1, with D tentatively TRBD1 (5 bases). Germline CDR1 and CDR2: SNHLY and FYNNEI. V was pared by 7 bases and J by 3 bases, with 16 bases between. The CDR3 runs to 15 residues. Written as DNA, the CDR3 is TGTGCCAGCAACCTAGGCGACAGTTACTACAATGAGCAGTTCTTC. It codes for CASNLGDSYYNEQFF.

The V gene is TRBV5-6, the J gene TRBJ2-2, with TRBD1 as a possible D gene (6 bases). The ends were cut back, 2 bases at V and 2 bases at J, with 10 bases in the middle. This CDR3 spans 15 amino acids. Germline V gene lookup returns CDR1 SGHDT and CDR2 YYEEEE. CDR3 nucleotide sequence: TGTGCCAGCAGCTTACAGGGAAGTAACACCGGGGAGCTGTTTTTT. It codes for CASSLQGSNTGELFF.

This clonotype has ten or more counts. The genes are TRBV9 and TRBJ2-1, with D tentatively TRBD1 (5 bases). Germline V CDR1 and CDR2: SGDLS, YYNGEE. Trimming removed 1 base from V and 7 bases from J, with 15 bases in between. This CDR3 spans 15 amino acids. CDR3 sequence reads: CASSVSQGLRNEQFF. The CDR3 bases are TGTGCCAGCAGCGTATCCCAGGGTTTAAGGAATGAGCAGTTCTTC.

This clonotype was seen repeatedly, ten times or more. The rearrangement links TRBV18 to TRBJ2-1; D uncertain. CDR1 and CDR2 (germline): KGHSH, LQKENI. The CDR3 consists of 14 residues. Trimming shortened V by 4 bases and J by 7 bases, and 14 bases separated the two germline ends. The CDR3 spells CASSLSSGSNEQFF. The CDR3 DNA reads TGTGCCAGCTCACTAAGTTCCGGATCGAATGAGCAGTTCTTC.

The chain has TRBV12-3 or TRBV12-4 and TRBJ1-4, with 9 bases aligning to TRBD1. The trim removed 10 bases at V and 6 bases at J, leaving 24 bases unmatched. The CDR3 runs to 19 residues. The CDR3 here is CAICLATQFGQGRDEKLFF. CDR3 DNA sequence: TGTGCCATCTGTTTAGCGACACAGTTTGGACAGGGGAGGGATGAAAAACTGTTTTTT.

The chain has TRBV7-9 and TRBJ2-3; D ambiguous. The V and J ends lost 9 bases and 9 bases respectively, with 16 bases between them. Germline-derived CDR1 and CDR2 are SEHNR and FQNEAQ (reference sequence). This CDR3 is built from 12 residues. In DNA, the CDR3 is TGTGCCAGTCTACCCCCGGGCTGGACGCAGTATTTT. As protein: CASLPPGWTQYF.

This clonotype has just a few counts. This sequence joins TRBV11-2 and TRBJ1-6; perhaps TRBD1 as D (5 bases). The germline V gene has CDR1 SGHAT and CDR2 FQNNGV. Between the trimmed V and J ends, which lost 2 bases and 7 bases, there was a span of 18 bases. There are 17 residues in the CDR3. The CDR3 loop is CASSLTLNRIRNSPLHF. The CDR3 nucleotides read TGTGCCAGCAGCTTAACCTTGAACAGGATTCGGAATTCACCCCTCCACTTT. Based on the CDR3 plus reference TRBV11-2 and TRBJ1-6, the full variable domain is EAGVAQSPRYKIIEKRQSVAFWCNPISGHATLYWYQQILGQGPKLLIQFQNNGVVDDSQLPKDRFSAERLKGVDSTLKIQPAKLEDSAVYLCASSLTLNRIRNSPLHFGNGTRLTVT.

The CDR3 loop reads CASSPLVGADTQYF. The CDR3 bases are TGTGCCAGCAGCCCCCTCGTGGGGGCAGATACGCAGTATTTT. The rearrangement links TRBV7-7 to TRBJ2-3, with D perhaps being TRBD1 or TRBD2 (5 bases each). V shed 5 bases and J shed 4 bases, with 13 bases lying between them. This CDR3 has 14 residues. Germline CDR1 is SSHAT and CDR2 is FNYEAQ (reference sequence).

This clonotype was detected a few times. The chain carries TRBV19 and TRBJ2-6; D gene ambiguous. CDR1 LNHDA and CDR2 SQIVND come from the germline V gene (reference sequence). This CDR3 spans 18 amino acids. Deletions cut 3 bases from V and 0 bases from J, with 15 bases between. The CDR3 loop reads CASSISSRRLSGANVLTF. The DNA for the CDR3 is TGTGCCAGTAGTATCTCCTCCCGCAGGCTCTCTGGGGCCAACGTCCTGACTTTC.